This TCR beta chain was captured by sequencing in a study of preoperative IRX-2 immunotherapy in early breast cancer. Stated treatment: preoperative locoregional IRX-2 cytokine immunotherapy. Trimming at V came to 5 bases and at J to 2 bases, leaving 5 bases not matched to a gene. Germline values: CDR1 SGHNT, CDR2 YENEEA. The CDR3 runs 14 residues. The method was immunoSEQ multiplex PCR; TCRdb's version includes in-frame clones alone and lacks a portion of them. This sample yields roughly 6,000 clones, of which roughly three quarters are seen a single time; around 20% belongs to the top ten. Sample: tumor tissue, taken before IRX-2 immunotherapy. The genes are TRBV11-3 and TRBJ2-5; 7 nucleotides agree with TRBD1. This receptor was taken from a human donor with breast cancer. CDR3 sequence reads: CASSPGTDQETQYF. CDR3 DNA sequence: TGTGCCAGCAGCCCGGGGACAGATCAAGAGACCCAGTACTTC. Full variable domain (outside the CDR3, taken from reference TRBV11-3 and TRBJ2-5): EAGVVQSPRYKIIEKKQPVAFWCNPISGHNTLYWYLQNLGQGPELLIRYENEEAVDDSQLPKDRFSAERLKGVDSTLKIQPAELGDSAVYLCASSPGTDQETQYFGPGTRLLVL.